This T cell receptor beta chain was recovered during a study of blood T cells in healthy people across ages. Study results and caveats: Relative to aged donors, long-lived donors carried more naive CD4+ cells and displayed higher diversity.

Germline CDR1 GTSNPN, CDR2 SVGIG (reference sequence). V lost 0 bases and J lost 6, with 9 bases in between. The CDR3 extends over 13 amino acids. The authors ran a second PCR of roughly 7 to 11 cycles using a sample-barcoded 5' primer and a J-beta primer mix. Using its own MiXCR run on the 5' RACE reads, TCRdb lists one record per CDR3 protein. The table records about 800,000 distinct CDR3 sequences, roughly 25% of them present only once. With regard to this clonotype: Its antigen remains unidentified.

These data also formed part of another study, on T cells of mothers and their children. That paper adds: With unrelated pairs as the comparison, related mother-child pairs had a slightly higher overlap that was not significant.

Sample: blood. This TCR derives from a boy aged 5-17 years in good health. The J gene is TRBJ2-1, the V gene TRBV30; D is unresolved. The DNA of the CDR3 is TGTGCCTGGAGTGTCAGTGTTCCCAATGAGCAGTTCTTC. This encodes CAWSVSVPNEQFF.